The next 26 T cell receptor beta chains were all read from a single sample in a study of blood T cell repertoires in COVID-19. TCRdb keeps only in-frame clones here, not all; method: immunoSEQ multiplex PCR. The data contain approximately 250,000 clones, around 84% of them singletons. The specimen sequenced was peripheral blood. The receptor set was obtained from a woman in her forties who had recovered from COVID-19.

The chain has TRBV19 and TRBJ2-1, with 8 bases aligning to TRBD1. V was clipped by 6 bases and J by 7 bases; unmatched bases: 14. The germline V gene encodes CDR1 LNHDA and CDR2 SQIVND (reference sequence). This CDR3 is built from 16 residues. DNA of the CDR3: TGTGCCAGTAGACCGAGGGGAAGGCAGGGGGCTAATGAGCAGTTCTTC. Translating gives CASRPRGRQGANEQFF.

This clone has a handful of counts. The V gene is TRBV11-2, the J gene TRBJ2-1; D gene uncertain. The germline gives CDR1 SGHAT, CDR2 FQNNGV. The CDR3 covers 11 residues. V dropped 5 bases and J dropped 13 bases, with 12 bases sitting between them. DNA for the CDR3: TGTGCCAGCAGCAGAAGCGTGGATCAGTTCTTC. It translates to CASSRSVDQFF.

The J gene is TRBJ1-1, the V gene TRBV7-9, with a tentative D call TRBD1 (6 bases). V shed 6 bases and J shed 4 bases, with 24 bases lying between them. The CDR3 extends over 17 amino acids. Germline CDR1 SEHNR, CDR2 FQNEAQ (reference sequence). In DNA, the CDR3 is TGTGCCAGCAGATGGCCCGGCGGGGGCGGGATGTTCACTGAAGCTTTCTTT. This translates into CASRWPGGGGMFTEAFF.

The chain recombines TRBV5-4 with TRBJ1-6; no definite D call. V lost 0 bases and J lost 7, with 11 bases in between. From germline, CDR1 is SGHNT and CDR2 YYREEE (reference sequence). The length of the CDR3 is 15 residues. The CDR3 bases are TGTGCCAGCAGCTTGGACGGCCAGGCGAATTCACCCCTCCACTTT. This encodes CASSLDGQANSPLHF. The full variable domain, rest sourced from reference TRBV5-4 and TRBJ1-6, is ETGVTQSPTHLIKTRGQQVTLRCSSQSGHNTVSWYQQALGQGPQFIFQYYREEENGRGNFPPRFSGLQFPNYSSELNVNALELDDSALYLCASSLDGQANSPLHFGNGTRLTVT.

The chain couples TRBV20-1 to TRBJ1-5, with D tentatively TRBD1 (5 bases). Germline-derived CDR1 and CDR2 are DFQATT and SNEGSKA (reference sequence). Trimming shortened V by 3 bases and J by 4 bases, and 7 bases separated the two germline ends. This CDR3 is 12 amino acids long. This CDR3 reads CSASRGNQPQHF. CDR3 coding DNA: TGCAGTGCTAGTCGGGGGAATCAGCCCCAGCATTTT.

The chain combines TRBV2 with TRBJ2-1; D unclear. This CDR3 is built from 13 residues. CDR1 is SNHLY and CDR2 is FYNNEI in the germline V gene. Trimming took 6 bases from V and 8 from J, leaving 14 bases between them. The DNA of the CDR3 is TGTGCCAGCAGGCCCGACCCAGGCGATGAGCAGTTCTTC. It is translated as CASRPDPGDEQFF.

V usage is TRBV9 and J usage is TRBJ2-7, with TRBD1 identical over 12 bases. J gave up 4 bases and V 3 bases, and 5 bases lay outside the gene matches. The CDR3 is made up of 15 amino acids. Germline CDR1 is SGDLS and CDR2 is YYNGEE. DNA for the CDR3: TGTGCCAGCAGCGCTGGGACAGGGGGCGGTTACGAGCAGTACTTC. Amino acid sequence: CASSAGTGGGYEQYF.

The CDR3 spells CASSTGTGSGTEAFF. CDR3 nucleotides: TGTGCCAGCAGCACAGGGACAGGGTCTGGCACTGAAGCTTTCTTT. The chain joins TRBV7-8 to TRBJ1-1, with TRBD1 identical over 9 bases. The germline gives CDR1 SGHVS, CDR2 FQNEAQ. The CDR3 contains 15 residues. After removal of 5 bases from V and 4 bases from J, the junction contained 8 bases not matched to a gene.

V is TRBV7-3 and J is TRBJ2-1; unclear D gene. The CDR3 runs 13 residues. V lost 5 bases and J lost 5, with 10 bases in between. Germline V gives CDR1 SGHTA, CDR2 FQGTGA. Here the CDR3 DNA reads TGTGCCAGCAGCCCTAATCCTGACAATGAGCAGTTCTTC. It encodes CASSPNPDNEQFF.

The V gene is TRBV5-6, the J gene TRBJ2-1; 10 positions agree with TRBD2. Germline V gene data show CDR1 as SGHDT and CDR2 as YYEEEE. The trim removed 4 bases at V and 7 bases at J, leaving 14 bases unmatched. CDR3 length: 17 residues. CDR3 bases: TGTGCCAGCAGCCCCGTAGCGGGGGGTAGTGGTGTGAATGAGCAGTTCTTC. Encoded protein: CASSPVAGGSGVNEQFF.

The rearrangement uses TRBV28 and TRBJ1-2, with 11 positions matching TRBD1. Trimming took 4 bases from V and 5 from J; bases not matched to a gene: 9. This CDR3 is 16 amino acids long. Germline V gene lookup returns CDR1 MDHEN and CDR2 SYDVKM. Here the CDR3 reads CASSSRLGQGDYGYTF. In nucleotides, the CDR3 is TGTGCCAGCAGTTCACGCTTGGGACAGGGGGATTATGGCTACACCTTC.

The J gene is TRBJ1-5, the V gene TRBV29-1; 10 bases match TRBD1. Trimming at V came to 5 bases and at J to 5 bases, leaving 3 bases not matched to a gene. From germline, CDR1 is SQVTM and CDR2 ANQGSEA. The CDR3 contains 13 residues. The CDR3 nucleotides read TGCAGCGTTATCGGGACAGGGGATCAGCCCCAGCATTTT. Translation gives CSVIGTGDQPQHF.

This clone was counted once. Germline and junction disagree at one end, which may indicate a read error. The V call is TRBV10-3, the J call TRBJ2-2; the D gene is possibly TRBD1 (6 bases). The CDR3 consists of 14 residues. Germline loops: CDR1 ENHRY, CDR2 SYGVKD. In DNA, the CDR3 is TGTGCCCTCAGGACAGACGCGAACACCGGGGAGCTGTTTTTT. Translated, it gives CALRTDANTGELFF.

A single count supports this clone. V usage is TRBV5-6 and J usage is TRBJ2-7, with D perhaps matching TRBD1 (6 bases). V was clipped by 4 bases and J by 4 bases, with 18 bases between them. The germline V gene encodes CDR1 SGHDT and CDR2 YYEEEE. CDR3 length: 15 amino acids. The CDR3 bases are TGTGCCAGCAGCCGTACCCCAGGGGATAGGTACGAGCAGTACTTC. Translation gives CASSRTPGDRYEQYF.

This clone was observed a single time. The V gene is TRBV19, the J gene TRBJ1-2; 8 bases agree with TRBD1. The CDR3 consists of 15 residues. CDR1 and CDR2 (germline): LNHDA, SQIVND (reference sequence). V trimming: 6 bases; J trimming: 3 bases; junction bases outside the gene matches: 9. CDR3 residues: CASRTTGTGYYGYTF. Written as DNA, the CDR3 is TGTGCCAGTAGGACAACCGGGACAGGTTACTATGGCTACACCTTC.

This clone turned up a few times. The CDR3 region is CASSYLGQGVYEQYF. CDR3 in DNA: TGTGCCAGCAGTTACTTGGGACAGGGGGTATACGAGCAGTACTTC. The chain employs TRBV6-2 or TRBV6-3 and TRBJ2-7; 11 bases are a match to TRBD1. The CDR3 has 15 residues. CDR1 is MNHEY and CDR2 is SVGEGT in the germline V gene. V trimming: 1 base; J trimming: 4 bases; junction bases outside the gene matches: 3.

The rearrangement links TRBV9 to TRBJ1-1; no firm D call. V lost 1 base and J lost 4, with 11 bases in between. CDR3 length equals 14 residues. CDR1 is SGDLS, CDR2 YYNGEE, per germline. This CDR3 is CASSVLLGGTEAFF. In DNA form, the CDR3 reads TGTGCCAGCAGCGTATTACTCGGCGGCACTGAAGCTTTCTTT.

This clone showed up just a few times. The rearrangement links TRBV7-8 to TRBJ1-1; D is ambiguous. Germline CDR1 is SGHVS and CDR2 is FQNEAQ. This CDR3 is 13 amino acids long. Trimming removed 6 bases at V and 7 bases at J, with 15 bases between. The CDR3 region is CASRTIPESEAFF. Here the CDR3 DNA reads TGTGCCAGCAGAACTATCCCAGAGAGTGAAGCTTTCTTT.

The chain joins TRBV28 to TRBJ2-7; perhaps TRBD2 as D (5 bases). The CDR3 spans 12 residues. Trimming removed 5 bases from V and 3 bases from J, with 8 bases in between. Germline CDR1 is MDHEN and CDR2 is SYDVKM. Written as DNA, the CDR3 is TGTGCCAGCAGTAGCGGCTTCTACGAGCAGTACTTC. Protein sequence: CASSSGFYEQYF.

A few counts support this clone. The gene calls are TRBV28 and TRBJ1-2; the D gene is possibly TRBD1 (5 bases). The CDR3 spans 13 residues. Germline CDR1 reads MDHEN; CDR2 reads SYDVKM. V shed 2 bases and J shed 6 bases, with 10 bases lying between them. In DNA form, the CDR3 reads TGTGCCAGCAGTTTAGGTGGAGGGGATGGCTACACCTTC. Protein sequence: CASSLGGGDGYTF.

The chain carries TRBV12-3 or TRBV12-4 and TRBJ2-7; tentatively, D is TRBD2 (5 bases). The ends were cut back, 2 bases at V and 2 bases at J, with 7 bases in the middle. The CDR3 has 13 residues. Here the CDR3 reads CASSLSGTYEQYF. The DNA of the CDR3 is TGTGCCAGCAGTTTAAGCGGTACCTACGAGCAGTACTTC.

The chain uses TRBV7-2 and TRBJ1-2; TRBD1 matches 8 bases. Trimming took 0 bases from V and 8 from J; bases not matched to a gene: 5. This CDR3 is built from 14 residues. CDR1 SGHTA and CDR2 FQGNSA come from the germline V gene. In DNA form, the CDR3 reads TGTGCCAGCAGCTTAGCAACAAGGGACAGGGGCTACACCTTC. Translated: CASSLATRDRGYTF.

V and J are TRBV10-3 and TRBJ1-1; 7 bases line up with TRBD1. Germline assignment: CDR1 ENHRY and CDR2 SYGVKD. CDR3 length equals 17 residues. J was trimmed by 1 base and V by 11 bases; bases with no gene match: 19. This chain's CDR3 is CAAHTGNGQDRNTEAFF. DNA of the CDR3: TGTGCCGCCCATACGGGGAACGGACAGGACCGGAACACTGAAGCTTTCTTT.

The rearrangement links TRBV5-5 to TRBJ1-2, with D unclear. Germline CDR1 and CDR2: SGHKS and YYEKEE (reference sequence). The CDR3 runs 13 residues. The V end was cut by 0 bases, the J end by 3 bases, with 6 bases between. This chain's CDR3 is CASSLGGDYGYTF. CDR3 DNA: TGTGCCAGCAGCTTGGGCGGAGACTATGGCTACACCTTC.

This chain uses TRBV30 with TRBJ1-2; TRBD1 agrees at 8 bases. Germline assignment: CDR1 GTSNPN and CDR2 SVGIG (reference sequence). Trimming cost V 3 bases and J 2 bases; bases outside gene matches: 5. This CDR3 has 14 residues. This chain's CDR3 is CAWRGDRRNYGYTF. In nucleotides, the CDR3 is TGTGCCTGGAGGGGGGACAGGAGAAACTATGGCTACACCTTC. Complete variable domain (other parts from reference TRBV30 and TRBJ1-2): SQTIHQWPATLVQPVGSPLSLECTVEGTSNPNLYWYRQAAGRGLQLLFYSVGIGQISSEVPQNLSASRPQDRQFILSSKKLLLSDSGFYLCAWRGDRRNYGYTFGSGTRLTVV.

This clone was seen a few times. The chain combines TRBV7-9 with TRBJ1-1; 8 nucleotides line up with TRBD1. Germline V CDR1 and CDR2: SEHNR, FQNEAQ (reference sequence). CDR3 length equals 15 residues. Germline trimming cut 5 bases from V and 3 bases from J; bases unmatched to any gene: 8. CDR3 in DNA: TGTGCCAGCAGCGAACAGGGGGTATTTGACACTGAAGCTTTCTTT. Its protein product is CASSEQGVFDTEAFF.